The rows below give T cell receptor beta chains drawn from one sample of a study of blood T cell repertoires in COVID-19. Sequencing used immunoSEQ multiplex PCR; TCRdb keeps in-frame clones, though not all of them. The table has roughly 170,000 clones, less than 85% seen once. The specimen was peripheral blood. Receptor source: a human donor in a cohort sampled during active COVID-19. The CDR3 runs from the conserved cysteine through the conserved F or W. D genes are given only for firm matches. Rows may omit the clone size; those that give it use once, few, many or a size class.

J: TRBJ2-7
V: TRBV7-9
size: -
D: TRBD1
DNA: TGTGCCAGCAGACCGACAGGGGGCGACGAGCAGTACTTC
CDR3: CASRPTGGDEQYF

J: TRBJ2-3
V: TRBV4-2
size: -
D: -
DNA: TGTGCCAGCAGCCAAGATAGCGCGCAGCTCCCGCAGTATTTT
CDR3: CASSQDSAQLPQYF

J: TRBJ2-7
V: TRBV5-4
size: -
D: -
DNA: TGTGCCAGCAGCTCTTCTGGACGGGATACCTACGAGCAGTACTTC
CDR3: CASSSSGRDTYEQYF

J: TRBJ2-2
V: TRBV18
size: -
D: -
DNA: TGTGCCAGCTCACCCGAACCCGAGAGATCGAACACCGGGGAGCTGTTTTTT
CDR3: CASSPEPERSNTGELFF

J: TRBJ2-7
V: TRBV5-4
size: few
D: -
DNA: TGTGCCAGCAGCACCTACTACTCCCCCTACGAGCAGTACTTC
CDR3: CASSTYYSPYEQYF

J: TRBJ1-3
V: TRBV9
size: once
D: -
DNA: TGTGCCAGCAGCGTAGCCCCCCAGACTTTCTCTGGAAACACCATATATTTT
CDR3: CASSVAPQTFSGNTIYF

J: TRBJ1-6
V: TRBV6-5
size: -
D: TRBD1
DNA: TGTGCCAGCAGATCCCCGGGACAGTATAATTCACCCCTCCACTTT
CDR3: CASRSPGQYNSPLHF

J: TRBJ1-2
V: TRBV5-1
size: -
D: -
DNA: TGCGCCAGCAGCTTGGATTTGCGGTTAGACTATGGCTACACCTTC
CDR3: CASSLDLRLDYGYTF

J: TRBJ1-2
V: TRBV19
size: -
D: -
DNA: TGTGCCAGTAGTATAGAAGGGGCAGGGATCAATGGCTACACCTTC
CDR3: CASSIEGAGINGYTF

J: TRBJ2-5
V: TRBV10-3
size: -
D: TRBD2
DNA: TGTGCCATCAGCGGGACTAGTGGAGAGACCCAGTACTTC
CDR3: CAISGTSGETQYF

J: TRBJ2-5
V: TRBV20-1
size: -
D: -
DNA: TGCAGTGCTAGTCCGGACAGTTTTCCCGAGACCCAGTACTTC
CDR3: CSASPDSFPETQYF

J: TRBJ2-7
V: TRBV11-3
size: -
D: TRBD1
DNA: TGTGCCAGCAGCTTAGGACAGGGGTCCGAGCAGTACTTC
CDR3: CASSLGQGSEQYF

J: TRBJ2-2
V: TRBV7-3
size: -
D: TRBD2
DNA: TGTGCCAGCAGCGCACACGTAGCGGGGGGTAACACCGGGGAGCTGTTTTTT
CDR3: CASSAHVAGGNTGELFF